The 19 T cell receptor beta chains below come from one sample, sequenced in a study of vaccination effects on CD4 cells after COVID-19. TCRdb's copy holds only in-frame clones and misses some; the assay was immunoSEQ multiplex PCR. The data hold roughly 23,000 clones, with 72% observed a single time. ViraFEST used viral peptide pools to expand antigen-specific CD4+ T cells before sequencing. A roughly 11-day culture period preceded the isolation of CD4+ T cells. The vaccine given was either BNT162b2 or mRNA-1273, in two doses. The antigens these receptors bind are not known. Here the sequenced sample was CD4+ T cells from PBMCs cultured with HCoV-NL63 spike peptides, taken after COVID-19 vaccination. The receptors were sampled from a human donor who received a COVID-19 vaccine.

The V call is TRBV20-1, the J call TRBJ1-1, with TRBD1 as a possible D gene (5 bases). V gave up 3 bases and J gave up 3 bases, with 8 bases separating them. From germline, CDR1 is DFQATT and CDR2 SNEGSKA (reference sequence). CDR3 length: 12 amino acids. CDR3 bases: TGCAGTGCTAGTCGCAGGGACACTGAAGCTTTCTTT. The encoded protein is CSASRRDTEAFF.

This clone came up a few times. This sequence joins TRBV13 and TRBJ1-1; possible D gene TRBD1, 5 bases. Germline-derived CDR1 and CDR2 are PRHDT and FYEKMQ (reference sequence). With 0 bases removed from V and 5 bases from J, the gap between germline ends came to 13 bases. The CDR3 sequence is 15 residues long. CDR3 coding DNA: TGTGCCAGCAGCTTAGGGGGGTCGGGGGTTACTGAAGCTTTCTTT. Its protein product is CASSLGGSGVTEAFF.

V gene TRBV5-1 combines with J gene TRBJ1-4; 8 bases fit TRBD1. The CDR3 is made up of 17 amino acids. With V trimmed by 0 bases and J by 7 bases, 11 bases remained unmatched. CDR1 and CDR2 (germline): SGHRS, YFSETQ. The CDR3 sequence: CASSLARDRLPGEKLFF. CDR3 in DNA: TGCGCCAGCAGCTTGGCCAGGGACAGGCTTCCCGGTGAAAAACTGTTTTTT.

This clone was seen a handful of times. The chain is built from TRBV3-1 (or the pseudogene TRBV3-2) and TRBJ1-6; D is uncertain. This CDR3 comprises 14 residues. Germline V gene lookup returns CDR1 LGHDT and CDR2 YNNKEL (reference sequence). Trimming left V 8 bases short and J 8 bases short, with 16 bases between. CDR3 DNA: TGTGCCAGCGGCAATTACCAGGAGGATTCACCCCTCCACTTT. It encodes CASGNYQEDSPLHF.

The chain uses TRBV3-1 (or the pseudogene TRBV3-2) and TRBJ2-7, with D unclear. The CDR3 is 14 residues long. The germline V gene has CDR1 LGHDT and CDR2 YNNKEL (reference sequence). The germline V and J ends were trimmed by 6 bases and 2 bases, with 14 bases remaining between them. The CDR3 DNA sequence: TGTGCCAGCAGTCTAAATACTGGAACCTACGAGCAGTACTTC. This codes for CASSLNTGTYEQYF.

This chain uses TRBV20-1 with TRBJ2-1; the D is unclear. The germline V gene encodes CDR1 DFQATT and CDR2 SNEGSKA (reference sequence). The CDR3 is 11 residues long. The V end was cut by 7 bases, the J end by 4 bases, with 8 bases between. CDR3 coding DNA: TGCAGTGGGGAAGGTTACAATGAGCAGTTCTTC. Translated: CSGEGYNEQFF.

The V and J genes are TRBV10-1 and TRBJ2-3; weak D call: TRBD2 (6 bases). Germline V gene lookup returns CDR1 WNHNN and CDR2 SYGVQD (reference sequence). CDR3 size: 15 residues. With 6 bases removed from V and 4 bases from J, the gap between germline ends came to 17 bases. CDR3 region: CASSKGGITADTQYF. CDR3 DNA sequence: TGCGCCAGCAGCAAGGGAGGAATCACAGCAGATACGCAGTATTTT.

In its sample, this clone is large. The CDR3 reads CAIKTDLSSYNEQFF. The DNA for the CDR3 is TGTGCCATCAAGACCGACCTTAGCTCCTACAATGAGCAGTTCTTC. The chain recombines TRBV10-3 with TRBJ2-1; D gene ambiguous. This CDR3 region has 15 residues. Germline-derived CDR1 and CDR2 are ENHRY and SYGVKD. Trimming shortened V by 7 bases and J by 0 bases, and 13 bases separated the two germline ends.

CDR3 nucleotide sequence: TGTGCCAGCAGCAAAGGGCGGGTTCCCACCGGGCCCCAGCATTTT. Encoded protein: CASSKGRVPTGPQHF. The V gene is TRBV11-1, the J gene TRBJ1-5; D not resolved. V was shortened by 5 bases and J by 9 bases, with 20 bases between the two germline ends. There are 15 residues in the CDR3. Germline CDR1 and CDR2: SGHAT and FQDESV (reference sequence).

V usage is TRBV5-4 and J usage is TRBJ2-2; TRBD1 agrees at 8 bases. Germline V lookup: CDR1 SGHNT, CDR2 YYREEE (reference sequence). This CDR3 is built from 16 residues. J gave up 5 bases and V 4 bases, and 10 bases lay outside the gene matches. CDR3 nucleotides: TGTGCCAGCAGCCAAAAGGACAGGGTTCTAACCGGGGAGCTGTTTTTT. Translation: CASSQKDRVLTGELFF. The whole variable domain, remainder taken from reference TRBV5-4 and TRBJ2-2, is ETGVTQSPTHLIKTRGQQVTLRCSSQSGHNTVSWYQQALGQGPQFIFQYYREEENGRGNFPPRFSGLQFPNYSSELNVNALELDDSALYLCASSQKDRVLTGELFFGEGSRLTVL.

The genes are TRBV11-2 and TRBJ2-7, with TRBD1 identical over 8 bases. This CDR3 is built from 12 residues. Germline CDR1 is SGHAT and CDR2 is FQNNGV. Losses at the gene ends were 3 bases for V and 7 bases for J; bases not matched to a gene: 2. CDR3 in DNA: TGTGCCAGCAGCTTCGGACAGGGTGAGCAGTACTTC. This sequence encodes CASSFGQGEQYF.

The DNA of the CDR3 is TGTGCCAGCAAGGCCCTAACCTACGAGCAGTACTTC. Translation gives CASKALTYEQYF. This chain links TRBV28 with TRBJ2-7; no firm D call. Germline V gene sequence: CDR1 MDHEN, CDR2 SYDVKM. This CDR3 has 12 residues. Trimming cost V 7 bases and J 2 bases, with 9 bases left between them.

This clone was recorded a few times. The chain combines TRBV6-1 with TRBJ2-7; 11 bases align to TRBD1. The germline V gene has CDR1 MNHNS and CDR2 SASEGT. This CDR3 has 15 amino acids. V was clipped by 1 base and J by 2 bases; unmatched bases: 1. In DNA, the CDR3 is TGTGCCAGCAGTGAAGGGACAGGGGGCCCCTACGAGCAGTACTTC. As protein: CASSEGTGGPYEQYF.

This rearrangement joins TRBV5-1 to TRBJ2-3, with 7 bases identical to TRBD2. CDR3 size: 14 residues. V lost 1 base and J lost 4; bases outside the gene matches: 3. Germline V gene lookup returns CDR1 SGHRS and CDR2 YFSETQ. The CDR3 loop reads CASSLSSGADTQYF. In nucleotides, the CDR3 is TGCGCCAGCAGCTTGTCTAGCGGCGCAGATACGCAGTATTTT.

V is TRBV19 and J is TRBJ1-2; D is perhaps TRBD1 (5 bases). The CDR3 is 15 amino acids. Germline-derived CDR1 and CDR2 are LNHDA and SQIVND (reference sequence). Trimming took 5 bases from V and 0 from J, leaving 13 bases between them. CDR3 in DNA: TGTGCCAGTAGTCCCGGACAACCCACTAACTATGGCTACACCTTC. Its translation is CASSPGQPTNYGYTF.

This sequence joins TRBV29-1 and TRBJ2-5, with D perhaps matching TRBD1 or TRBD2 (7 bases each). There are 13 residues in the CDR3. The V gene's germline CDR1 is SQVTM and CDR2 ANQGSEA. V shed 5 bases and J shed 4 bases, with 14 bases lying between them. The CDR3 loop is CSVWEGASETQYF. As DNA, the CDR3 is TGCAGCGTTTGGGAGGGGGCCTCAGAGACCCAGTACTTC.

This clone came up a few times. The same CDR3 is also encoded by other DNA sequences in this sample. The J gene is TRBJ1-2, the V gene TRBV3-1 (or the pseudogene TRBV3-2), with TRBD1 as a possible D gene (5 bases). Germline V lookup: CDR1 LGHDT, CDR2 YNNKEL (reference sequence). Trimming pared 4 bases from V and 8 bases from J, leaving 8 bases between. The CDR3 is made up of 11 amino acids. The CDR3 loop reads CASSPGGGYTF. The CDR3 DNA is TGTGCCAGCAGCCCCGGGGGGGGCTACACCTTC.

This chain connects TRBV27 to TRBJ2-2; D is undetermined. The V end lost 6 bases, the J end lost 9 bases, and 8 bases lay between the germline ends. CDR3 size: 11 residues. CDR1 is MNHEY, CDR2 SMNVEV, per germline (reference sequence). CDR3 protein: CASRIGWELFF. In nucleotides, the CDR3 is TGTGCCAGCAGAATAGGGTGGGAGCTGTTTTTT.

V is TRBV5-8 and J is TRBJ1-2; D ambiguous. CDR1 and CDR2 (germline): SGHTS, YDEGEE. The CDR3 spans 14 residues. The ends were cut back, 0 bases at V and 7 bases at J, with 13 bases in the middle. CDR3 DNA sequence: TGTGCCAGCAGCTTGGTCTTGACTGGCTCTGGCTACACCTTC. It yields the protein CASSLVLTGSGYTF.